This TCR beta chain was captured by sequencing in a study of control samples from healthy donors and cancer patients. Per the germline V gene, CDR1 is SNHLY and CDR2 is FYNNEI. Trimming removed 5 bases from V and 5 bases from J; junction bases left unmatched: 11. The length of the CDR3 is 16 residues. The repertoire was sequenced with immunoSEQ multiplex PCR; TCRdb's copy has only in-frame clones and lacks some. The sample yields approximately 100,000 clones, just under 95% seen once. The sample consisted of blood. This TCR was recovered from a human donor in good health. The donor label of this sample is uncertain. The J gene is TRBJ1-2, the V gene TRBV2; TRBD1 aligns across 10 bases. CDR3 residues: CASSLEGGQGLYGYTF. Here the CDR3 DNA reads TGTGCCAGCAGTCTTGAGGGGGGACAGGGGCTTTATGGCTACACCTTC. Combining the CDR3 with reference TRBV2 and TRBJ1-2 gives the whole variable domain EPEVTQTPSHQVTQMGQEVILRCVPISNHLYFYWYRQILGQKVEFLVSFYNNEISEKSEIFDDQFSVERPDGSNFTLKIRSTKLEDSAMYFCASSLEGGQGLYGYTFGSGTRLTVV.